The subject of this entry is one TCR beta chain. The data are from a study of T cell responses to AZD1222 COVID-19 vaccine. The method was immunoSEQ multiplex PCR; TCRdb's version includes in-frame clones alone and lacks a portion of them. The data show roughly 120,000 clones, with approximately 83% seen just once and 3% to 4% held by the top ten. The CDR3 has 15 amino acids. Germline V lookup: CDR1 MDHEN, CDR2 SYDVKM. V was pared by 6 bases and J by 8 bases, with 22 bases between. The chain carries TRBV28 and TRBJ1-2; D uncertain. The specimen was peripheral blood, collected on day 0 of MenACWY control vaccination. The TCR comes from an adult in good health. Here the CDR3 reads CASRWDRGSAFGYTF. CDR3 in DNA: TGTGCCAGCAGGTGGGATCGGGGATCAGCGTTCGGCTACACCTTC.